Following are 4 T cell receptor beta chains from one sample sequenced in a study of cytomegalovirus exposure and HLA in healthy donors. The assay was immunoSEQ multiplex PCR, and TCRdb's table has in-frame clones only and misses some. The data contain about 120,000 clones, more than 70% of them seen just once; the ten biggest clones take up 1.5% to 2%. Sequenced sample: PBMCs. The origin of the receptors is a man between 18 and 35 years old in good health and CMV-seronegative.

The chain employs TRBV4-3 and TRBJ1-3, with D perhaps matching TRBD1 (5 bases). Germline V gene data show CDR1 as LGHNA and CDR2 as YSLEER. The CDR3 has 18 residues. The V gene lost 1 base and the J gene lost 4 bases, with 20 bases spanning the gap. CDR3 sequence: CASSQGTRGPAQGNTIYF. CDR3 sequence (DNA): TGCGCCAGCAGCCAAGGAACGCGGGGACCCGCTCAAGGAAACACCATATATTTT.

The rearrangement links TRBV27 to TRBJ2-2; unclear D gene. V lost 3 bases to trimming and J lost 4 bases, with 3 bases between them. The CDR3 length is 12 residues. Looked up from germline, CDR1 is MNHEY and CDR2 is SMNVEV (reference sequence). Written as DNA, the CDR3 is TGTGCCAGCAGTTTCCGCACCGGGGAGCTGTTTTTT. Residues: CASSFRTGELFF.

The chain recombines TRBV28 with TRBJ1-2, with D maybe TRBD1 (6 bases). Germline V gene sequence: CDR1 MDHEN, CDR2 SYDVKM. The CDR3 sequence is 12 residues long. The CDR3 region has the DNA TGTGCGTCGAGGGGGGGAGGCTATGGCTACACCTTC. Its translation: CASRGGGYGYTF.

V gene TRBV27 combines with J gene TRBJ1-2, with D perhaps TRBD1 (6 bases). The CDR3 loop spans 13 amino acids. Germline loops: CDR1 MNHEY, CDR2 SMNVEV (reference sequence). V dropped 2 bases and J dropped 4 bases, with 8 bases sitting between them. CDR3 nucleotide sequence: TGTGCCAGCAGTTTAACAGGGTTCTATGGCTACACCTTC. Protein product: CASSLTGFYGYTF.